The rows below give T cell receptor beta chains drawn from one sample of a study of shared clonotypes between healthy human individuals. Measured with immunoSEQ multiplex PCR; TCRdb has only the in-frame clones, and not every one. The sample contains about 1.5 million clones, approximately 96% of which appear only once. Sequenced input: naive CD4+ T cells sorted from blood. Receptor source: a man aged 25-45 years in good health. The CDR3 runs from the conserved cysteine through the conserved F or W.

j_call: TRBJ2-2
v_call: TRBV10-3
cdr3_aa: CAIRTDLRGANTGELFF

j_call: TRBJ2-1
v_call: TRBV28
cdr3_aa: CASRWRGTSVTAAQFF

j_call: TRBJ2-1
v_call: TRBV4-3
cdr3_aa: CASSQDSGRPNNEQFF

j_call: TRBJ2-7
v_call: TRBV7-2
cdr3_aa: CASSRGGGNYEQYF

j_call: TRBJ2-5
v_call: TRBV5-5
cdr3_aa: CASTKPTFLETQYF

j_call: TRBJ2-5
v_call: TRBV4-1
cdr3_aa: CASSQRFGQAGETQYF

j_call: TRBJ2-1
v_call: TRBV5-1
cdr3_aa: CASSYLAGGLHEQFF

j_call: TRBJ1-4
v_call: TRBV19
cdr3_aa: CASNRQVELREKLFF

j_call: TRBJ2-7
v_call: TRBV7-9
cdr3_aa: CASSLLGTGGYEQYF

j_call: TRBJ2-4
v_call: TRBV5-6
cdr3_aa: CASSFDGGVKNIQYF

j_call: TRBJ1-5
v_call: TRBV28
cdr3_aa: CASRGQGGSNQPQHF

j_call: TRBJ2-5
v_call: TRBV7-6
cdr3_aa: CASSLQGQETQYF

j_call: TRBJ2-3
v_call: TRBV4-1
cdr3_aa: CANSQEGARPDTQYF

j_call: TRBJ1-2
v_call: TRBV6-1
cdr3_aa: CASEDRANYGYTF

j_call: TRBJ2-2
v_call: TRBV14
cdr3_aa: CASSQEREQKHRGAVF

j_call: TRBJ2-3
v_call: TRBV5-4
cdr3_aa: CASSPRLLAEPDTQYF